This T cell receptor (beta chain) derives from a study of beta chain features in type 1 diabetes. Study context: Healthy donors and patients had similar age, gender and cell yields. Study findings and constraints: Moderately but significantly shorter TCRB CDR3s were found in Type 1 diabetes patients in all four CD4+ subsets.

Notes on this clone: Its antigen is unknown.

Every participating donor gave one draw, a heparinised blood sample averaging about 100 mL. Cell sorting via CD45RO/CCR7/CD25/CD127/CD95/CD27 was performed to obtain CD4+ naive, central memory, regulatory and stem cell-like memory cells. Purities over 98% were achieved in all sorted populations. Every bit of the isolated RNA underwent reverse transcription, so sequencing read expressed TCRB transcripts. The method was immunoSEQ multiplex PCR; TCRdb's version includes in-frame clones alone and lacks a portion of them. Of about 360,000 clones detected, around 12% appear once; the ten largest clones hold 0.01%. Deletions cut 5 bases from V and 0 bases from J, with 17 bases between. This CDR3 has 17 amino acids. Germline-derived CDR1 and CDR2 are MGHDK and SYGVNS.

The V call is TRBV25-1, the J call TRBJ2-1; D is ambiguous. The sample comprised naive CD4+ T cells from blood. The clonotype was recovered from a woman in her late teens or twenties with type 1 diabetes. The CDR3 DNA sequence: TGTGCCAGCAGTAGTCTAAGCGCTGTGAGCTCCTACAATGAGCAGTTCTTC. Its protein product is CASSSLSAVSSYNEQFF.